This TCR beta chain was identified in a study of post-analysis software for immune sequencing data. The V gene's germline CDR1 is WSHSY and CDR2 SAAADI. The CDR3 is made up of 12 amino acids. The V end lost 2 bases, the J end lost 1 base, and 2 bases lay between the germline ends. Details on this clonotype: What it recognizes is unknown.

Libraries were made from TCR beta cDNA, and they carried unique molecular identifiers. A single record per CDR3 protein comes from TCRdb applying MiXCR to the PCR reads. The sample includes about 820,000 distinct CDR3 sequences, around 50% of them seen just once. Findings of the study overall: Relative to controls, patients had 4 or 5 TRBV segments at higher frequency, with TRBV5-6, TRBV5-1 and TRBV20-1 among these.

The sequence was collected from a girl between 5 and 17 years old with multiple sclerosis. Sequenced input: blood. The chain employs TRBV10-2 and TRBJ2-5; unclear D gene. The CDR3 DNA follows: TGCGCCAGCAGTGAGCGCCAAGAGACCCAGTACTTC. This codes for CASSERQETQYF.